The 3 T cell receptor beta chains presented below share a single source sample, sequenced in a study of sequential checkpoint blockade in melanoma. Sample treatment: randomized to nivolumab then ipilimumab (arm A) or the reverse (arm B). This table comes from immunoSEQ multiplex PCR, and its TCRdb copy is limited to in-frame clones, with some not included. Of just under 20,000 clones listed, more than 70% are singletons. The specimen was CD8+ T cells sorted from blood (inferred from file names), collected from a patient given nivolumab and ipilimumab in sequence. Receptors were obtained from a human donor with melanoma.

This clone came up once. The rearrangement links TRBV15 to TRBJ1-3, with D uncertain. Trimming removed 0 bases from V and 6 bases from J, with 15 bases in between. CDR3 size: 16 residues. Germline CDR1 is LNHNV and CDR2 is YYDKDF (reference sequence). CDR3 nucleotides: TGTGCCACCAGCAGAGATACGGATTCCTGGGCAAACACCATATATTTT. It encodes CATSRDTDSWANTIYF.

This clone showed up just once. This sequence joins TRBV21-1 and TRBJ1-5. TRBV21-1 is recorded as a pseudogene. The CDR3 is made up of 13 amino acids. The CDR3 nucleotides read TGTGCCAGCAGCAAAGTTCTCGGCCTGGAGGAGCATTTT. Amino acids: CASSKVLGLEEHF.

The J gene is TRBJ1-1, the V gene TRBV7-8, with D unresolved. Germline loops: CDR1 SGHVS, CDR2 FQNEAQ. This CDR3 spans 15 amino acids. V lost 1 base, J lost 0 bases, and 9 bases lay in between. The CDR3 loop is CASSLEPHMNTEAFF. The CDR3 bases are TGTGCCAGCAGCTTAGAGCCTCATATGAACACTGAAGCTTTCTTT.